A single sample is the source of the 24 T cell receptor beta chains below, sequenced in a study of spatial heterogeneity in lung cancer. Using its own MiXCR run on the 5' RACE reads, TCRdb lists one record per CDR3 protein. The sample includes 6,500 to 9,000 distinct CDR3 sequences, 6.5% to 9.5% of them seen just once. This sample's time point: sample taken at primary tumor resection. The sequencing here drew on PBMCs, taken at surgery. The receptors here all came from a male donor with early-stage non-small cell lung cancer.

In this sample, this clonotype turned up many times. The chain has TRBV18 and TRBJ1-1, with TRBD1 as a possible D gene (5 bases). Germline V gene lookup returns CDR1 KGHSH and CDR2 LQKENI. CDR3 length equals 12 residues. Trimming left V 3 bases short and J 6 bases short, with 8 bases between. The CDR3 reads CASSPQGPEAFF. The CDR3 region has the DNA TGTGCCAGCTCACCGCAGGGACCTGAAGCTTTCTTT. Variable domain in full (rest from reference TRBV18 and TRBJ1-1): NAGVMQNPRHLVRRRGQEARLRCSPMKGHSHVYWYRQLPEEGLKFMVYLQKENIIDESGMPKERFSAEFPKEGPSILRIQQVVRGDSAAYFCASSPQGPEAFFGQGTRLTVV.

This clonotype appeared many times. The chain joins TRBV29-1 to TRBJ2-2, with no clear D. The length of the CDR3 is 12 residues. The germline gives CDR1 SQVTM, CDR2 ANQGSEA. Trimming took off 6 bases at V and 1 base at J, with 6 bases between the two ends. CDR3 sequence: CSVVENTGELFF. The CDR3 DNA sequence: TGCAGCGTAGTAGAGAACACCGGGGAGCTGTTTTTT.

In its sample, this clonotype was seen once. This chain connects TRBV9 to TRBJ1-2; D gene ambiguous. This CDR3 is 13 amino acids long. The germline V and J ends were trimmed by 0 bases and 8 bases, with 11 bases remaining between them. The V gene's germline CDR1 is SGDLS and CDR2 YYNGEE. CDR3 protein: CASSVAGTEGYTF. Here the CDR3 DNA reads TGTGCCAGCAGCGTAGCCGGCACGGAGGGCTACACCTTC.

This clonotype showed up many times. J is TRBJ2-7 and V is TRBV30; D unresolved. The germline gives CDR1 GTSNPN, CDR2 SVGIG (reference sequence). The length of the CDR3 is 12 residues. Trimming took off 0 bases at V and 3 bases at J, with 6 bases between the two ends. CDR3 amino acids: CAWSVPGYEQYF. The CDR3 region has the DNA TGTGCCTGGAGTGTACCCGGCTACGAGCAGTACTTC.

This clonotype occurred many times. The genes are TRBV13 and TRBJ2-2, with TRBD2 matching 8 bases. CDR1 is PRHDT and CDR2 is FYEKMQ in the germline V gene (reference sequence). This CDR3 region has 16 residues. Trimming took 6 bases from V and 0 from J; bases not matched to a gene: 6. The CDR3 sequence: CASRKREYSNTGELFF. CDR3 coding DNA: TGTGCCAGCAGGAAGCGGGAGTACTCGAACACCGGGGAGCTGTTTTTT.

The table lists this clonotype with many counts. This chain links TRBV14 with TRBJ2-3; no clear D. The CDR3 contains 16 residues. Trimming took off 1 base at V and 6 bases at J, with 17 bases between the two ends. The germline V gene encodes CDR1 SGHDN and CDR2 FVKESK. The CDR3: CASSQVPEIEVDTQYF. Here the CDR3 DNA reads TGTGCCAGCAGCCAAGTTCCAGAAATCGAAGTGGATACGCAGTATTTT.

This clonotype was seen at least ten times. The genes are TRBV4-1 and TRBJ2-7; D tentatively reads TRBD1 or TRBD2 (5 bases each). This CDR3 has 14 amino acids. Trimming cost V 4 bases and J 12 bases, with 22 bases left between them. Germline CDR1 and CDR2: MGHRA and YSYEKL. CDR3 protein: CASSLGDRDQGPYF. The CDR3 DNA is TGCGCCAGCAGCCTAGGGGACCGCGACCAAGGCCCGTACTTC.

This clonotype was counted many times. The rearrangement links TRBV5-1 to TRBJ2-1, with 11 bases aligning to TRBD2. CDR3 length: 18 amino acids. CDR1 and CDR2 (germline): SGHRS, YFSETQ. V was clipped by 2 bases and J by 5 bases; unmatched bases: 12. The CDR3 DNA is TGCGCCAGCAGCTTTTCCCCTTCCGGGACTAGCGGAGACAATGAGCAGTTCTTC. Protein sequence: CASSFSPSGTSGDNEQFF.

This clonotype was seen many times. The chain recombines TRBV11-2 with TRBJ2-3; D unclear. There are 12 residues in the CDR3. Germline V gene data show CDR1 as SGHAT and CDR2 as FQNNGV. V shed 4 bases and J shed 0 bases, with 2 bases lying between them. CDR3: CASSSSTDTQYF. DNA for the CDR3: TGTGCCAGCAGCTCTAGCACAGATACGCAGTATTTT.

Ten or more counts support this clonotype. This chain uses TRBV29-1 with TRBJ1-1; TRBD1 matches at 9 bases. The germline CDR1 and CDR2 sequences are SQVTM and ANQGSEA. The V and J ends lost 7 bases and 6 bases, in that order; junction bases with no gene match: 9. The CDR3 sequence is 13 residues long. CDR3 in DNA: TGCAGCGGGACGGGACAGGGAGGGGCTGAAGCTTTCTTT. Encoded protein: CSGTGQGGAEAFF.

The chain recombines TRBV7-3 with TRBJ2-1; 8 bases line up with TRBD2. CDR1 is SGHTA, CDR2 FQGTGA, per germline. The trim removed 0 bases at V and 8 bases at J, leaving 9 bases unmatched. The CDR3 loop spans 16 amino acids. The CDR3 region is CASSLTGSGSFDEQFF. The CDR3 DNA reads as TGTGCCAGCAGCTTAACGGGGAGCGGGAGTTTCGATGAGCAGTTCTTC.

This clonotype appeared many times. This chain connects TRBV5-5 to TRBJ2-1; no firm D call. CDR1 SGHKS and CDR2 YYEKEE come from the germline V gene (reference sequence). V lost 4 bases and J 5 bases, leaving 13 bases between the germline ends. The CDR3 length is 14 residues. The chain's CDR3 is CASSLYRSDNEQFF. The CDR3 bases are TGTGCCAGCAGCCTCTACCGTTCTGACAATGAGCAGTTCTTC.

By proportion, this clonotype is medium-sized. This chain connects TRBV3-1 to TRBJ2-1; 7 bases agree with TRBD2. Germline CDR1 is LGHDT and CDR2 is YNNKEL (reference sequence). CDR3 length equals 16 residues. Losses at the gene ends were 1 base for V and 8 bases for J; bases not matched to a gene: 11. In DNA form, the CDR3 reads TGTGCCAGCAGCCAAGGGGCTAGCGGATGGGTAGATGAGCAGTTCTTC. This sequence encodes CASSQGASGWVDEQFF.

The J gene is TRBJ1-5, the V gene TRBV3-1; no firm D call. Germline assignment: CDR1 LGHDT and CDR2 YNNKEL (reference sequence). This CDR3 has 15 amino acids. V shed 1 base and J shed 0 bases, with 7 bases lying between them. CDR3 in DNA: TGTGCCAGCAGCCAAGGACTCAATAGCAATCAGCCCCAGCATTTT. It encodes CASSQGLNSNQPQHF.

This clonotype has a count of ten or more. The chain combines TRBV7-8 with TRBJ2-5; the match to TRBD2 covers 8 bases. J was trimmed by 5 bases and V by 5 bases; bases with no gene match: 7. Germline CDR1 SGHVS, CDR2 FQNEAQ. The CDR3 sequence is 14 residues long. The CDR3 reads CASSPGLVLETQYF. CDR3 nucleotides: TGTGCCAGCAGCCCGGGACTAGTTTTGGAGACCCAGTACTTC.

Comment on this clonotype: This may come from a read error, since a much larger clone is one base off. V and J are TRBV6-1 and TRBJ1-6, with D possibly matching TRBD1 (5 bases). Per germline, CDR1 MNHNS and CDR2 SASEGT. This CDR3 is built from 15 residues. CDR3 sequence: CVSSEAPGSPWTLHF. DNA for the CDR3: TGTGTCAGCAGTGAAGCCCCAGGGAGCCCTTGGACCCTCCACTTT.

Relative to its sample, this clonotype is medium-sized. The chain employs TRBV4-2 and TRBJ2-2; 7 bases are shared with TRBD1. V shed 0 bases, J shed 5 bases, and the junction held 6 bases outside the gene matches. The CDR3 covers 16 residues. Germline CDR1 reads LGHNA; CDR2 reads YNFKEQ. CDR3 region: CASSQDVGGETGELFF. The CDR3 DNA reads TGTGCCAGCAGCCAAGATGTAGGGGGCGAGACCGGGGAGCTGTTTTTT.

Of note for this clonotype: This may come from a read error, since a much larger clone is one base off. V and J are TRBV20-1 and TRBJ2-3; weak D call: TRBD2 (6 bases). Germline CDR1 and CDR2: DFQATT and SNEGSKA (reference sequence). This CDR3 contains 14 residues. In nucleotides, the CDR3 is TGCAGTGCTAGAGATTCGAGCTTGGGGACTGGAAGCAATTTT. Translation: CSARDSSLGTGSNF.

Many counts were recorded for this clonotype. The gene calls are TRBV11-1 and TRBJ2-1, with D uncertain. The length of the CDR3 is 11 residues. Germline V gene lookup returns CDR1 SGHAT and CDR2 FQDESV (reference sequence). Trimming removed 4 bases at V and 12 bases at J, with 10 bases between. The CDR3 loop reads CASSSESPQFF. The CDR3 nucleotides are TGTGCCAGCAGCTCGGAGAGTCCGCAGTTCTTC.

Relative to its sample, this clonotype is medium-sized (0.01 to 0.1%). This rearrangement joins TRBV28 to TRBJ2-6, with TRBD1 identical over 10 bases. In germline, CDR1 is MDHEN, CDR2 SYDVKM. V was clipped by 4 bases and J by 3 bases; unmatched bases: 6. CDR3 length equals 17 residues. In DNA, the CDR3 is TGTGCCAGCAGTTCGGGACAGGGGAAGGTTGGGGCCAACGTCCTGACTTTC. Encoded protein: CASSSGQGKVGANVLTF.

The table lists this clonotype with many counts. The CDR3 DNA is TGCGCCAGCAGCTTGGGCGACGGCAACTATGGCTACACCTTC. Translating gives CASSLGDGNYGYTF. The V gene is TRBV5-1, the J gene TRBJ1-2; D remains ambiguous. The CDR3 contains 14 residues. Trimming took 0 bases from V and 2 from J, leaving 8 bases between them. Germline loops: CDR1 SGHRS, CDR2 YFSETQ.

The CDR3 region is CAISVGLAGGYNEQFF. CDR3 sequence (DNA): TGTGCCATCAGTGTGGGACTAGCGGGAGGCTACAATGAGCAGTTCTTC. The rearrangement uses TRBV10-3 and TRBJ2-1, with 15 bases that match TRBD2. Looked up from germline, CDR1 is ENHRY and CDR2 is SYGVKD. The V segment lost 4 bases and the J segment 3 bases; nucleotides outside the gene matches: 1. There are 16 residues in the CDR3.

This clonotype was counted ten times or more. The V and J genes are TRBV11-3 and TRBJ2-3; D unclear. V lost 1 base to trimming and J lost 5 bases, with 1 base between them. This CDR3 contains 11 residues. The germline V gene encodes CDR1 SGHNT and CDR2 YENEEA. The CDR3 DNA is TGTGCCAGCAGCTTAGGAGATACGCAGTATTTT. Translation: CASSLGDTQYF. Variable domain in full (rest from reference TRBV11-3 and TRBJ2-3): EAGVVQSPRYKIIEKKQPVAFWCNPISGHNTLYWYLQNLGQGPELLIRYENEEAVDDSQLPKDRFSAERLKGVDSTLKIQPAELGDSAVYLCASSLGDTQYFGPGTRLTVL.

This clonotype was counted ten times or more. The rearrangement uses TRBV10-3 and TRBJ1-2, with TRBD1 matching over 7 bases. The CDR3 runs to 14 residues. Germline V gene lookup returns CDR1 ENHRY and CDR2 SYGVKD. Germline trimming cut 2 bases from V and 8 bases from J; bases unmatched to any gene: 8. In nucleotides, the CDR3 is TGTGCCATCAGTGAGCCCAGAGACAGGGAGGGCTACACCTTC. Protein sequence: CAISEPRDREGYTF.